Following are 6 T cell receptor beta chains from one sample sequenced in a study of Ad26.COV2.S vaccination and SARS-CoV-2 variants. The sample's treatment: approximately 18 received Ad26.COV2.S at low or high dose, single or two shots; about five received placebo; per-sample allocation not given. At day 63 after the first vaccine or placebo injection, samples were drawn. Method: immunoSEQ multiplex PCR; TCRdb's copy keeps in-frame clones and lacks some. This table holds about 350,000 clones, roughly 89% found once. Sequenced material: peripheral blood, taken in a trial of Ad26.COV2.S vaccine versus placebo. The receptors stem from a person aged 18-60 years who received the Ad26.COV2.S COVID-19 vaccine or a placebo.

The rearrangement joins TRBV9 to TRBJ2-3; 11 bases align to TRBD2. Per germline, CDR1 SGDLS and CDR2 YYNGEE. Germline trimming cut 2 bases from V and 1 base from J; bases unmatched to any gene: 0. The CDR3 runs to 15 residues. CDR3 sequence: CASSVGLAGTDTQYF. CDR3 DNA sequence: TGTGCCAGCAGCGTGGGACTAGCGGGCACAGATACGCAGTATTTT.

This clone has more than one count but fewer than ten. The rearrangement joins TRBV15 to TRBJ2-1; 7 bases map to TRBD1. The CDR3 has 14 residues. J was trimmed by 2 bases and V by 3 bases; bases with no gene match: 1. CDR1 and CDR2 from the germline V gene are LNHNV and YYDKDF (reference sequence). The CDR3, as DNA: TGTGCCACCAGCAGCGGGACAGCCTACAATGAGCAGTTCTTC. Translated, it gives CATSSGTAYNEQFF.

The gene calls are TRBV7-2 and TRBJ2-2; tentatively, D is TRBD2 (5 bases). Trimming cost V 2 bases and J 8 bases, with 12 bases left between them. CDR3 size: 14 residues. CDR1 is SGHTA, CDR2 FQGNSA, per germline. The CDR3 nucleotides read TGTGCCAGCAGCTTATTGGCGGGTTTGGGGGAGCTGTTTTTT. Protein product: CASSLLAGLGELFF.

This clone has a count of ten or more. The rearrangement joins TRBV27 to TRBJ1-6, with no clear D. V was clipped by 5 bases and J by 9 bases, with 11 bases between them. Germline V lookup: CDR1 MNHEY, CDR2 SMNVEV (reference sequence). This CDR3 is 13 amino acids long. The CDR3 is CASSTRETSPLHF. The CDR3 DNA sequence: TGTGCCAGCAGTACTAGGGAGACTTCACCCCTCCACTTT.

The genes are TRBV2 and TRBJ2-7; 8 positions agree with TRBD1. The CDR3 is 14 residues long. V dropped 7 bases and J dropped 0; count of bases not matched to a gene: 5. Germline V gene data show CDR1 as SNHLY and CDR2 as FYNNEI. The CDR3 protein is CASNTGGTSYEQYF. The CDR3 bases are TGTGCCAGCAATACAGGGGGTACCTCCTACGAGCAGTACTTC.

V and J are TRBV12-3 or TRBV12-4 and TRBJ2-7; 7 positions agree with TRBD1. This CDR3 comprises 13 residues. V lost 11 bases and J lost 3; bases outside the gene matches: 10. The CDR3 DNA is TGTGCCTCGGCTGGGGGACAGAACTACGAGCAGTACTTC. Encoded protein: CASAGGQNYEQYF.